The present T cell receptor (beta chain) was sequenced within a study of blood T cell repertoires in COVID-19. Study-level information: The origin of the acute and convalescent COVID-19 samples was the United States, Italy and Spain. PBMCs, B-cell-depleted T cells, or T cells provided the cDNA or gDNA that made up the material.

CDR3 length equals 14 residues. Losses at the gene ends were 6 bases for V and 4 bases for J; bases not matched to a gene: 7. Looked up from germline, CDR1 is SGDLS and CDR2 is YYNGEE. TCRdb keeps only in-frame clones here, not all; method: immunoSEQ multiplex PCR. This sample yields 130,000 to 150,000 clones, of which 79% are seen a single time; under 10% belongs to the top ten. The TCR comes from a man in his fifties with active or convalescent COVID-19. The chain recombines TRBV9 with TRBJ2-5, with 9 bases lining up with TRBD2. Sequenced input: peripheral blood. The DNA for the CDR3 is TGTGCCAGCAATGCGGGAGGGGGGCGAGAGACCCAGTACTTC. This translates into CASNAGGGRETQYF.